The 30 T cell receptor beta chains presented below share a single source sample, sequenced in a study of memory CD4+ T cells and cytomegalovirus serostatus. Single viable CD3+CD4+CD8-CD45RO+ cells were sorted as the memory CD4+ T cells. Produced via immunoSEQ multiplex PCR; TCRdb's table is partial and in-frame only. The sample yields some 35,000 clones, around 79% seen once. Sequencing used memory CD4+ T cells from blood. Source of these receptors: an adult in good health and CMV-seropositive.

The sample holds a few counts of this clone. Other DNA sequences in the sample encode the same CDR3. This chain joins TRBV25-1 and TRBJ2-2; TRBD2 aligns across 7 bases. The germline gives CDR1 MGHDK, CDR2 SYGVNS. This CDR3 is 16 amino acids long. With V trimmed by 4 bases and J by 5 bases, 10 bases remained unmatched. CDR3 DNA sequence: TGTGCCAGCAGTGGATCTCGCGGGAGCCAGACCGGGGAGCTGTTTTTT. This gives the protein CASSGSRGSQTGELFF.

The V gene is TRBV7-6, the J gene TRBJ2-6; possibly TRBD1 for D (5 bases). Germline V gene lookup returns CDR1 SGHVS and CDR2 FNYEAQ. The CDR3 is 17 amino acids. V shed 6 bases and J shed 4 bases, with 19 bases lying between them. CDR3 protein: CASRPRAQGPGANVLTF. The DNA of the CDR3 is TGTGCCAGCAGGCCAAGAGCCCAGGGCCCCGGGGCCAACGTCCTGACTTTC.

The CDR3 sequence: CASSSGGSSYEQYF. CDR3 in DNA: TGTGCCAGCTCAAGCGGGGGTAGCTCCTACGAGCAGTACTTC. This rearrangement joins TRBV18 to TRBJ2-7; 8 nucleotides match TRBD2. The CDR3 length is 14 residues. Germline V CDR1 and CDR2: KGHSH, LQKENI. After removal of 5 bases from V and 0 bases from J, the junction contained 3 bases not matched to a gene. Full variable domain (remainder filled in from reference TRBV18 and TRBJ2-7): NAGVMQNPRHLVRRRGQEARLRCSPMKGHSHVYWYRQLPEEGLKFMVYLQKENIIDESGMPKERFSAEFPKEGPSILRIQQVVRGDSAAYFCASSSGGSSYEQYFGPGTRLTVT.

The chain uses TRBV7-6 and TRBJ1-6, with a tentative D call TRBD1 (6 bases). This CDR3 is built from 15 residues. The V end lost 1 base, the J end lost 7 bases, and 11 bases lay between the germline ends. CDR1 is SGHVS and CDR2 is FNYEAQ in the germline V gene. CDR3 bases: TGTGCCAGCAGCTTAGAGGGCCAGGGGAATTCACCCCTCCACTTT. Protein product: CASSLEGQGNSPLHF.

The CDR3 region has the DNA TGTGCCAGCAGCCTTCAAGCCGGAAGCACAGATACGCAGTATTTT. This encodes CASSLQAGSTDTQYF. The V gene is TRBV4-2, the J gene TRBJ2-3; D is ambiguous. Trimming removed 4 bases from V and 0 bases from J, with 11 bases in between. Germline CDR1 LGHNA, CDR2 YNFKEQ. The CDR3 covers 15 residues.

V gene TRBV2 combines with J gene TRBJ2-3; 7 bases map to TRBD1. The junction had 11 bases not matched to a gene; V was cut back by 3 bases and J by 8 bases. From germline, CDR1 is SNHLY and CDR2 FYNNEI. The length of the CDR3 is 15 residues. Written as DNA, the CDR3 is TGTGCCAGCAGTGAGCTAGAGGGGGCATCGGGTACGCAGTATTTT. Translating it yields CASSELEGASGTQYF.

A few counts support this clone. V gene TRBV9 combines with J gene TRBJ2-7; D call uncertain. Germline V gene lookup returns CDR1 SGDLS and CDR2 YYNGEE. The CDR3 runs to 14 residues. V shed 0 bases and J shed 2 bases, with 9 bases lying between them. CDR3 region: CASSVAGVPYEQYF. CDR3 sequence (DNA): TGTGCCAGCAGCGTAGCTGGGGTACCCTACGAGCAGTACTTC.

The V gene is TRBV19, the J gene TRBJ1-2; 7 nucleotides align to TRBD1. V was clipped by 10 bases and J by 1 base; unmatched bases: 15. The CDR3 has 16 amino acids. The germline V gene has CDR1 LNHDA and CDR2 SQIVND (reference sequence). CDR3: CAKTGTVILINYGYTF. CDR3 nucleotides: TGTGCCAAAACCGGGACAGTTATTTTAATTAACTATGGCTACACCTTC.

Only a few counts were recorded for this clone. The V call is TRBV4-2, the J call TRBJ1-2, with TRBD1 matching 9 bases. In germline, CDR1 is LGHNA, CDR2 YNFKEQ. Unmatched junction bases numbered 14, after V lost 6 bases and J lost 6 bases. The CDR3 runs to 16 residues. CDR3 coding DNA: TGTGCCAGCAGTTACCCGATTGCAGACAGGGGGAATGGCTACACCTTC. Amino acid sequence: CASSYPIADRGNGYTF.

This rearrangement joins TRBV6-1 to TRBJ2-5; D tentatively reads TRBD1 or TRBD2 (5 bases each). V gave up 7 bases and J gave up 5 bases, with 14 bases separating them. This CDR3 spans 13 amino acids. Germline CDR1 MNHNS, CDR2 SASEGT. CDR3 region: CASTQGGRETQYF. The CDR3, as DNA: TGTGCCAGCACCCAGGGCGGGCGGGAGACCCAGTACTTC.

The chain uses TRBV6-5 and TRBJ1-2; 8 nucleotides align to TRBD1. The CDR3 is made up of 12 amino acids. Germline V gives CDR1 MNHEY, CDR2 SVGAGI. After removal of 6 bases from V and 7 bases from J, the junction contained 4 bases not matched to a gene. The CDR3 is CASRTGESGYTF. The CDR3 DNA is TGTGCCAGCAGGACAGGGGAAAGTGGCTACACCTTC.

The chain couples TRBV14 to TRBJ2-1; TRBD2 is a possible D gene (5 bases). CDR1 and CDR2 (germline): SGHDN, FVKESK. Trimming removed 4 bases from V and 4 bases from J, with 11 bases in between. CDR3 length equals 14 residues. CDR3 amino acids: CASSPRERYNEQFF. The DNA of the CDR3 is TGTGCCAGCAGCCCTCGGGAACGATACAATGAGCAGTTCTTC.

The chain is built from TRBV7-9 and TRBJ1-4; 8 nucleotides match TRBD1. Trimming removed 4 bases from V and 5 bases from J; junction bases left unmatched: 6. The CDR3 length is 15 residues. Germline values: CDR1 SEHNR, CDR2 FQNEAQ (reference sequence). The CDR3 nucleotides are TGTGCCAGCAGCTCCGCGACAGGGGTAAATGAAAAACTGTTTTTT. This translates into CASSSATGVNEKLFF.

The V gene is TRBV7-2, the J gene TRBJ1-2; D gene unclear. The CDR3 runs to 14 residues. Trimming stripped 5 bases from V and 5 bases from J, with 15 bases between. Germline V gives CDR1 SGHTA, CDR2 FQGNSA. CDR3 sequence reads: CASSQMVGGYGYTF. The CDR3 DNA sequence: TGTGCCAGCAGCCAAATGGTGGGCGGGTATGGCTACACCTTC.

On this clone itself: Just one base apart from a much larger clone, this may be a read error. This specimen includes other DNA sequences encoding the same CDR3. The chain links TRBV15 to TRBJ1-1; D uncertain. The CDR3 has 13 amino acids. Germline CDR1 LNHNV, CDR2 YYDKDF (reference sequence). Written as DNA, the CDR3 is TGTGCCACCAGCAGAGGTCTGAACACCGAAGCTTTCTTT. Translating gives CATSRGLNTEAFF. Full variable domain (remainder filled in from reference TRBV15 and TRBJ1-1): DAMVIQNPRYQVTQFGKPVTLSCSQTLNHNVMYWYQQKSSQAPKLLFHYYDKDFNNEADTPDNFQSRRPNTSFCFLDIRSPGLGDTAMYLCATSRGLNTEAFFGQGTRLTVV.

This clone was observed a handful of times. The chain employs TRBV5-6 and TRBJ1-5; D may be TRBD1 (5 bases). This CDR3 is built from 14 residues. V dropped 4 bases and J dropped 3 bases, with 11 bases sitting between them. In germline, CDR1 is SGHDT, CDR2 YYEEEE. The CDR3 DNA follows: TGTGCCAGCAGCCCCCGGGACGTCAATCAGCCCCAGCATTTT. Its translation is CASSPRDVNQPQHF. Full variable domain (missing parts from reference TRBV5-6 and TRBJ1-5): DAGVTQSPTHLIKTRGQQVTLRCSPKSGHDTVSWYQQALGQGPQFIFQYYEEEERQRGNFPDRFSGHQFPNYSSELNVNALLLGDSALYLCASSPRDVNQPQHFGDGTRLSIL.

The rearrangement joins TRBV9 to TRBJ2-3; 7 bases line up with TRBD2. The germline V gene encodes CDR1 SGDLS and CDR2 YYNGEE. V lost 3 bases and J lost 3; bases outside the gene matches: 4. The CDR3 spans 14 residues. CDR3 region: CASSAGGWTDTQYF. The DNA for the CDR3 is TGTGCCAGCAGCGCGGGGGGATGGACAGATACGCAGTATTTT.

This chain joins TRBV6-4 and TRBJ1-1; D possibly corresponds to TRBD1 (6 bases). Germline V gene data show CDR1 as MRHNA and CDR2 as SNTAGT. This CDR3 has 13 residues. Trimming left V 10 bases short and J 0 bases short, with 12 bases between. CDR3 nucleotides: TGTGCCATACCGGGGGCTTTGAACACTGAAGCTTTCTTT. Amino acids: CAIPGALNTEAFF.

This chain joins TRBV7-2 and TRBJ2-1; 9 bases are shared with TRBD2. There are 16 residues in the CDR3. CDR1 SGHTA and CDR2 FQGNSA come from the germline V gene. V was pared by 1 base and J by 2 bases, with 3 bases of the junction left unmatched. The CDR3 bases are TGTGCCAGCAGCTTAGTGGGCGGGGGGGCCTACAATGAGCAGTTCTTC. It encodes CASSLVGGGAYNEQFF.

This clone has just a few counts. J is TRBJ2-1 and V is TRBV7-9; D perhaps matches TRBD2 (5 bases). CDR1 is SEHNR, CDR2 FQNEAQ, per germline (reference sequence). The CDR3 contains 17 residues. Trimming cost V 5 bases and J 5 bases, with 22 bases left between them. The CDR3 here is CASSRYASGFSNNEQFF. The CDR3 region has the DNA TGTGCCAGCAGCCGATATGCCTCGGGGTTTTCCAACAATGAGCAGTTCTTC.

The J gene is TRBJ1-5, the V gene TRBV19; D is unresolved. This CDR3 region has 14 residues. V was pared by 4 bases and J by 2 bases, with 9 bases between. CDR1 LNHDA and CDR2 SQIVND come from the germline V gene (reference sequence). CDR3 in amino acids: CASSRTAGNQPQHF. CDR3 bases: TGTGCCAGTAGTAGGACCGCTGGCAATCAGCCCCAGCATTTT.

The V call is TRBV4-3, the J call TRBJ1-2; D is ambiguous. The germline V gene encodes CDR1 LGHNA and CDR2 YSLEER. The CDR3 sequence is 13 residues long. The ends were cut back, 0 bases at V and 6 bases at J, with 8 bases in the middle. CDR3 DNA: TGCGCCAGCAGCCAAGATATACGGAATGGCTACACCTTC. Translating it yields CASSQDIRNGYTF.

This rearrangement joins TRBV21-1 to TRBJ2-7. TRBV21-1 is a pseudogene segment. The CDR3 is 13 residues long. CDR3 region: CASTRGFPYEQYF. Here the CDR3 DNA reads TGTGCCAGCACGAGGGGCTTCCCCTACGAGCAGTACTTC.

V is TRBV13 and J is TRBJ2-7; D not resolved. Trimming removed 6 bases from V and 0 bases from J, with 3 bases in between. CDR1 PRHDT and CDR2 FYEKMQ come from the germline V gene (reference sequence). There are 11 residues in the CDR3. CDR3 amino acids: CASSASYEQYF. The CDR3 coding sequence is TGTGCCAGCAGTGCCTCCTACGAGCAGTACTTC.

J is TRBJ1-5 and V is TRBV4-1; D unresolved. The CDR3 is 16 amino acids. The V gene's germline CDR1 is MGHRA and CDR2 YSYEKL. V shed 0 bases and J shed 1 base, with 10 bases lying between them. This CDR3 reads CASSQESSLSNQPQHF. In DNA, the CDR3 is TGCGCCAGCAGCCAAGAGTCCAGTTTAAGCAATCAGCCCCAGCATTTT.

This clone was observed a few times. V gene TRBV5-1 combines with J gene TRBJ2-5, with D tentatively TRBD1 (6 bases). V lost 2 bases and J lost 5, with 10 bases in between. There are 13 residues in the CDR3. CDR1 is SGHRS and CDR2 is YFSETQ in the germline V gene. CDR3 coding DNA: TGCGCCAGCAGCTTTCACAGGGTGGAGACCCAGTACTTC. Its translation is CASSFHRVETQYF. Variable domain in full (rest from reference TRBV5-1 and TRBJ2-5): KAGVTQTPRYLIKTRGQQVTLSCSPISGHRSVSWYQQTPGQGLQFLFEYFSETQRNKGNFPGRFSGRQFSNSRSEMNVSTLELGDSALYLCASSFHRVETQYFGPGTRLLVL.

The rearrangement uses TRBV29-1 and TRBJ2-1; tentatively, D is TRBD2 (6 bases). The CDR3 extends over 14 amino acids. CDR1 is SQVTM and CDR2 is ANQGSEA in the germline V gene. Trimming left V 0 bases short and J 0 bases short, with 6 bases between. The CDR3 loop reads CSVEDGSSYNEQFF. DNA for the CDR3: TGCAGCGTTGAAGACGGGAGCTCCTACAATGAGCAGTTCTTC.

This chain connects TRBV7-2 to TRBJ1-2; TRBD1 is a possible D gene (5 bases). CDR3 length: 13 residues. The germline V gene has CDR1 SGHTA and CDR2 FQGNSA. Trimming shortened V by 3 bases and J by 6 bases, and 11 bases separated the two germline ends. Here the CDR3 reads CASSFARGDGYTF. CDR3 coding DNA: TGTGCCAGCAGCTTTGCACGAGGGGATGGCTACACCTTC.

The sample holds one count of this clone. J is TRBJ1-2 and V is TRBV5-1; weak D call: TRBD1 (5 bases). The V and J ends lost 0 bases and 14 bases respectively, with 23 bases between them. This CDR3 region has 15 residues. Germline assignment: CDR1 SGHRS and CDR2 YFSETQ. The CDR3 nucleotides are TGCGCCAGCAGCTTGGGGTCAGGGACCAAATCCTCGTGGACCTTC. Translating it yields CASSLGSGTKSSWTF. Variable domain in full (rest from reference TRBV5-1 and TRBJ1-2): KAGVTQTPRYLIKTRGQQVTLSCSPISGHRSVSWYQQTPGQGLQFLFEYFSETQRNKGNFPGRFSGRQFSNSRSEMNVSTLELGDSALYLCASSLGSGTKSSWTFGSGTRLTVV.

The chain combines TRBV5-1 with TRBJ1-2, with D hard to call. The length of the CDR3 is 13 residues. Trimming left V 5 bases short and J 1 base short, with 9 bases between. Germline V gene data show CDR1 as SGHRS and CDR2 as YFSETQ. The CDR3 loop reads CASSPKGNYGYTF. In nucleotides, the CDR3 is TGCGCCAGCAGTCCTAAGGGTAACTATGGCTACACCTTC.